This TCR beta chain was sequenced during a study of CD8 T cells in Susac syndrome. Study-wide points: Regarding the TCR sequencing and HLA analysis, the study admitted that a relatively small number of individuals were involved.

An amount of RNA that ranged from roughly 0.45 to 1 ug was reverse transcribed with random hexamers. TCRdb called the immunoSEQ multiplex PCR reads again in MiXCR, with one record for every CDR3 protein. Of almost 450,000 distinct CDR3 sequences in the sample, more than 70% were seen once. Germline CDR1 reads ENHRY; CDR2 reads SYGVKD. V lost 10 bases and J lost 0, with 13 bases in between. This CDR3 is 14 amino acids long. Turning to this clonotype: The antigen is undetermined.

This chain connects TRBV10-3 to TRBJ1-5; D is perhaps TRBD1 (5 bases). This TCR was sampled from a human donor with multiple sclerosis. Sequencing input: CD8+ T cells from PBMCs. This CDR3 reads CASDTRDSNQPQHF. For the CDR3, the DNA is TGTGCCAGCGACACCAGGGATAGCAATCAGCCCCAGCATTTT.